A selection of T cell receptor beta chains follows, all from one sample in a study of shared clonotypes between healthy human individuals. Only in-frame clones appear in the TCRdb table, and some are missing; sequencing was by immunoSEQ multiplex PCR. This table has some 2,500,000 clones, 80% to 95% appearing once. Sequences were obtained from naive CD4+ T cells from PBMCs. The receptor source for this set is a young man in good health. Some clones in this sample may be carry-over from other donors' samples. CDR3s include the opening cysteine and the closing phenylalanine or tryptophan. D genes are given only for firm matches. Clone size is stated in some rows and not others, as once, few, many or a class when expanded.

v_gene: TRBV18
d_gene: .
abundance: .
j_gene: TRBJ1-3
len: 13
CDR3nt: TGTGCCAGCTCACCCCCGGGAGGAAACACCATATATTTT
CDR3aa: CASSPPGGNTIYF

v_gene: TRBV7-3
d_gene: TRBD2
abundance: .
j_gene: TRBJ2-3
len: 16
CDR3nt: TGTGCCAGCAGCTTAGCTAGCGGGAGCGTGCCAGATACGCAGTATTTT
CDR3aa: CASSLASGSVPDTQYF

v_gene: TRBV2
d_gene: TRBD2
abundance: .
j_gene: TRBJ2-1
len: 15
CDR3nt: TGTGCCAGCAGGAGACTAGCGGGGGCGGGTAATGAGCAGTTCTTC
CDR3aa: CASRRLAGAGNEQFF

v_gene: TRBV6-6
d_gene: TRBD2
abundance: .
j_gene: TRBJ2-7
len: 14
CDR3nt: TGTGCCAGCACCCGGGAGGGGGGGGCCTACGAGCAGTACTTC
CDR3aa: CASTREGGAYEQYF

v_gene: TRBV5-1
d_gene: .
abundance: .
j_gene: TRBJ2-5
len: 13
CDR3nt: TGCGCCAGCAGCTTGGAGCTACAAGAGACCCAGTACTTC
CDR3aa: CASSLELQETQYF

v_gene: TRBV6-6
d_gene: .
abundance: .
j_gene: TRBJ2-5
len: 15
CDR3nt: TGTGCCAGCAGGACGAGACAGAGCAACCAAGAGACCCAGTACTTC
CDR3aa: CASRTRQSNQETQYF

v_gene: TRBV28
d_gene: .
abundance: .
j_gene: TRBJ2-3
len: 15
CDR3nt: TGTGCCAGCAGTTTAATTGCTAAAGGGGGGGATACGCAGTATTTT
CDR3aa: CASSLIAKGGDTQYF

v_gene: TRBV5-6
d_gene: .
abundance: .
j_gene: TRBJ1-4
len: 15
CDR3nt: TGTGCCAGCAGCTTGAGGAGGGGTGGAAATGAAAAACTGTTTTTT
CDR3aa: CASSLRRGGNEKLFF

v_gene: TRBV28
d_gene: TRBD2
abundance: .
j_gene: TRBJ2-7
len: 14
CDR3nt: TGTGCCAGCAGTTTGGCGGGGGGGTACTACGAGCAGTACTTC
CDR3aa: CASSLAGGYYEQYF

v_gene: TRBV9
d_gene: .
abundance: once
j_gene: TRBJ2-5
len: 14
CDR3nt: TGTGCCAGCAGCGAACGCGACACCTACGAGACCCAGTACTTC
CDR3aa: CASSERDTYETQYF

v_gene: TRBV28
d_gene: .
abundance: .
j_gene: TRBJ1-1
len: 17
CDR3nt: TGTGCCAGCAGTCCCATTAGGAGACGGCTCATGAACACTGAAGCTTTCTTT
CDR3aa: CASSPIRRRLMNTEAFF

v_gene: TRBV7-3
d_gene: .
abundance: .
j_gene: TRBJ2-5
len: 14
CDR3nt: TGTGCCAGCAGCTTAAGCCCCAGCCAAGAGACCCAGTACTTC
CDR3aa: CASSLSPSQETQYF

v_gene: TRBV5-1
d_gene: TRBD1
abundance: .
j_gene: TRBJ1-1
len: 14
CDR3nt: TGCGCCAGCAGCTTGGGACAGGGCTACACTGAAGCTTTCTTT
CDR3aa: CASSLGQGYTEAFF

v_gene: TRBV5-4
d_gene: TRBD2
abundance: .
j_gene: TRBJ2-1
len: 15
CDR3nt: TGTGCCAGCAGCCATATAGCGGGAGGGGACAATGAGCAGTTCTTC
CDR3aa: CASSHIAGGDNEQFF

v_gene: TRBV10-3
d_gene: .
abundance: .
j_gene: TRBJ1-1
len: 13
CDR3nt: TGTGCCATCAGTGAGACGGGAGACACTGAAGCTTTCTTT
CDR3aa: CAISETGDTEAFF

v_gene: TRBV10-1
d_gene: .
abundance: once
j_gene: TRBJ1-1
len: 15
CDR3nt: TGCGCCAGCAGTGACCCCAATACTCCGGGCACTGAAGCTTTCTTT
CDR3aa: CASSDPNTPGTEAFF

v_gene: TRBV28
d_gene: .
abundance: .
j_gene: TRBJ1-6
len: 16
CDR3nt: TGTGCCAGCAGTTTTAACCCGCCCTCCTATAATTCACCCCTCCACTTT
CDR3aa: CASSFNPPSYNSPLHF

v_gene: TRBV7-2
d_gene: .
abundance: .
j_gene: TRBJ2-3
len: 14
CDR3nt: TGTGCCAGCAGCTTAGCGGTCCAGGGATATACGCAGTATTTT
CDR3aa: CASSLAVQGYTQYF

v_gene: TRBV6-4
d_gene: .
abundance: once
j_gene: TRBJ1-2
len: 19
CDR3nt: TGTGCCAGCTCCCGGGGGGGGATCGGAAATCATGAAACTAACTATGGCTACACCTTC
CDR3aa: CASSRGGIGNHETNYGYTF

v_gene: TRBV28
d_gene: .
abundance: .
j_gene: TRBJ1-1
len: 13
CDR3nt: TGTGCCAGCAGGTACCGGGACGGGCGTCCGGCTTTCTTT
CDR3aa: CASRYRDGRPAFF

v_gene: TRBV7-2
d_gene: TRBD2
abundance: .
j_gene: TRBJ2-1
len: 16
CDR3nt: TGTGCCAGCACCGCGGGAGGTTTTAGGGGCGAGTATGAGCAGTTCTTC
CDR3aa: CASTAGGFRGEYEQFF

v_gene: TRBV11-2
d_gene: TRBD2
abundance: once
j_gene: TRBJ2-7
len: 14
CDR3nt: TGTGCCAGCAGCGGACGGACTAGCAGCTACGAGCAGTACTTC
CDR3aa: CASSGRTSSYEQYF

v_gene: TRBV7-9
d_gene: TRBD2
abundance: .
j_gene: TRBJ2-1
len: 15
CDR3nt: TGTGCCAGCAGCCCAGGACTAGCGGGATTCAATGAGCAGTTCTTC
CDR3aa: CASSPGLAGFNEQFF

v_gene: TRBV4-1
d_gene: .
abundance: .
j_gene: TRBJ2-2
len: 14
CDR3nt: TGCGCCAGCAGCCAAGTGGCGGCTGTCGGGGAGCTGTTTTTT
CDR3aa: CASSQVAAVGELFF

v_gene: TRBV30
d_gene: .
abundance: once
j_gene: TRBJ1-6
len: 16
CDR3nt: TGTGCCTGGAGTGTTGTTTCGGGGTCGTATAATTCACCCCTCCACTTT
CDR3aa: CAWSVVSGSYNSPLHF

v_gene: TRBV4-1
d_gene: TRBD1
abundance: .
j_gene: TRBJ1-5
len: 16
CDR3nt: TGCGCCAGCAGCCAAGGGGCCCCGAACAGGGGCCAGCCCCAGCATTTT
CDR3aa: CASSQGAPNRGQPQHF

v_gene: TRBV5-1
d_gene: TRBD2
abundance: .
j_gene: TRBJ2-1
len: 15
CDR3nt: TGCGCCAGCAGCTCCCTGCGGGGAGGGCCGAATGAGCAGTTCTTC
CDR3aa: CASSSLRGGPNEQFF

v_gene: TRBV6-4
d_gene: .
abundance: .
j_gene: TRBJ2-1
len: 14
CDR3nt: TGTGCCAGCAGTGGAGCGGGACAGGTTGTCGAGCAGTTCTTC
CDR3aa: CASSGAGQVVEQFF

v_gene: TRBV5-8
d_gene: TRBD1
abundance: .
j_gene: TRBJ2-1
len: 16
CDR3nt: TGTGCCAGCAGCATCGGGGCACGGGACAGGTACAATGAGCAGTTCTTC
CDR3aa: CASSIGARDRYNEQFF

v_gene: TRBV4-1
d_gene: TRBD2
abundance: .
j_gene: TRBJ2-1
len: 14
CDR3nt: TGCGCCAGCAGCCAAGAGACTAGCAGCAATGAGCAGTTCTTC
CDR3aa: CASSQETSSNEQFF

v_gene: TRBV11-2
d_gene: .
abundance: .
j_gene: TRBJ1-5
len: 13
CDR3nt: TGTGCCAGCAGCCTCCAGGGTGGCCAGCCCCAGCATTTT
CDR3aa: CASSLQGGQPQHF

v_gene: TRBV5-4
d_gene: TRBD2
abundance: .
j_gene: TRBJ2-3
len: 18
CDR3nt: TGTGCCAGCAGCCCGCTGGGCCCGGGAGCGGGAGGGGCAGATACGCAGTATTTT
CDR3aa: CASSPLGPGAGGADTQYF

v_gene: TRBV5-6
d_gene: .
abundance: .
j_gene: TRBJ1-2
len: 12
CDR3nt: TGTGCCAGCAGCTTGGGGTCATATGGCTACACCTTC
CDR3aa: CASSLGSYGYTF

v_gene: TRBV28
d_gene: .
abundance: .
j_gene: TRBJ2-5
len: 14
CDR3nt: TGTGCCAGCAGTCCAGGGGGAGGGGGAAAGACCCAGTACTTC
CDR3aa: CASSPGGGGKTQYF

v_gene: TRBV9
d_gene: .
abundance: .
j_gene: TRBJ2-2
len: 14
CDR3nt: TGTGCCAGCAGCGTAGTGGACTTAACCGGGGAGCTGTTTTTT
CDR3aa: CASSVVDLTGELFF

v_gene: TRBV28
d_gene: TRBD2
abundance: .
j_gene: TRBJ2-3
len: 14
CDR3nt: TGTGCCAGCAGTTTAGGGACTAGTAAAGATACGCAGTATTTT
CDR3aa: CASSLGTSKDTQYF

v_gene: TRBV20-1
d_gene: .
abundance: .
j_gene: TRBJ2-7
len: 10
CDR3nt: TGCAGTGCTAAAAGGACCGAGCAGTACTTC
CDR3aa: CSAKRTEQYF

v_gene: TRBV28
d_gene: TRBD2
abundance: .
j_gene: TRBJ2-2
len: 14
CDR3nt: TGTGCCAGCCTAGCGGGGGCGAACACCGGGGAGCTGTTTTTT
CDR3aa: CASLAGANTGELFF

v_gene: TRBV5-1
d_gene: .
abundance: .
j_gene: TRBJ2-3
len: 15
CDR3nt: TGCGCCAGCAGCTTGGGTCAGTCCGGGAGAGATACGCAGTATTTT
CDR3aa: CASSLGQSGRDTQYF

v_gene: TRBV5-1
d_gene: TRBD1
abundance: .
j_gene: TRBJ1-6
len: 16
CDR3nt: TGCGCCAGCAGCCTTGATAGACGACAGGGAAATTCACCCCTCCACTTT
CDR3aa: CASSLDRRQGNSPLHF

v_gene: TRBV27
d_gene: TRBD1
abundance: .
j_gene: TRBJ2-3
len: 14
CDR3nt: TGTGCCAGCAGTTCCCCCTCGGGGACAGGGGCACAGTATTTT
CDR3aa: CASSSPSGTGAQYF

v_gene: TRBV5-1
d_gene: TRBD2
abundance: .
j_gene: TRBJ2-3
len: 15
CDR3nt: TGCGCCAGCAGCTACCGTAGCGGGATCACAGATACGCAGTATTTT
CDR3aa: CASSYRSGITDTQYF

v_gene: TRBV28
d_gene: TRBD1
abundance: once
j_gene: TRBJ1-1
len: 14
CDR3nt: TGTGCCAGCAGTTTAACAGGGGGGAACACTGAAGCTTTCTTT
CDR3aa: CASSLTGGNTEAFF

v_gene: TRBV5-4
d_gene: TRBD2
abundance: .
j_gene: TRBJ2-5
len: 14
CDR3nt: TGTGCCAGCAGCCCCACTAGCGGGAGCGGGACCCAGTACTTC
CDR3aa: CASSPTSGSGTQYF

v_gene: TRBV7-2
d_gene: TRBD1
abundance: .
j_gene: TRBJ2-7
len: 14
CDR3nt: TGTGCCAGCAGCTCCCGGGACAGGGCCTACGAGCAGTACTTC
CDR3aa: CASSSRDRAYEQYF

v_gene: TRBV7-8
d_gene: TRBD1
abundance: .
j_gene: TRBJ1-1
len: 16
CDR3nt: TGTGCCAGCAGCCCCAGGGACAGGAGCATGAACACTGAAGCTTTCTTT
CDR3aa: CASSPRDRSMNTEAFF

v_gene: TRBV7-3
d_gene: .
abundance: .
j_gene: TRBJ2-6
len: 17
CDR3nt: TGTGCCAGCAGTCGTTTCGTCCCGGTCTCTGGGGCCAACGTCCTGACTTTC
CDR3aa: CASSRFVPVSGANVLTF

v_gene: TRBV28
d_gene: .
abundance: .
j_gene: TRBJ2-7
len: 13
CDR3nt: TGTGCCAGCAGTCCTACGGGGACCTACGAGCAGTACTTC
CDR3aa: CASSPTGTYEQYF

v_gene: TRBV3-1/TRBV3-2
d_gene: .
abundance: .
j_gene: TRBJ1-5
len: 8
CDR3nt: TGTGCCAGCAGTCTAGGTCCATTT
CDR3aa: CASSLGPF

v_gene: TRBV5-1
d_gene: TRBD1
abundance: .
j_gene: TRBJ2-3
len: 15
CDR3nt: TGCGCCAGCAGCTTTGGGACAGGGTTAATGGATACGCAGTATTTT
CDR3aa: CASSFGTGLMDTQYF

v_gene: TRBV4-3
d_gene: .
abundance: .
j_gene: TRBJ1-3
len: 15
CDR3nt: TGCGCCAGCAGCCGTAGGGTAATCTCTGGAAACACCATATATTTT
CDR3aa: CASSRRVISGNTIYF

v_gene: TRBV5-1
d_gene: .
abundance: .
j_gene: TRBJ2-5
len: 13
CDR3nt: TGCGCCAGCAGCTCCGGGCCTAGGGAGACCCAGTACTTC
CDR3aa: CASSSGPRETQYF

v_gene: TRBV30
d_gene: .
abundance: few
j_gene: TRBJ2-3
len: 15
CDR3nt: TGTGCCTGGAGTGTATTCCTCCCGGGTATGGAGACGCAGTATTTT
CDR3aa: CAWSVFLPGMETQYF

v_gene: TRBV30
d_gene: .
abundance: .
j_gene: TRBJ2-3
len: 13
CDR3nt: TGTGCCTGGAGTGCCGGTCCGGAAGATACGCAGTATTTT
CDR3aa: CAWSAGPEDTQYF

v_gene: TRBV7-9
d_gene: TRBD1
abundance: .
j_gene: TRBJ2-7
len: 18
CDR3nt: TGTGCCAGCAGCCCTTATCCCAGAAATGGGACAGGGACCTACGAGCAGTACTTC
CDR3aa: CASSPYPRNGTGTYEQYF

v_gene: TRBV20-1
d_gene: .
abundance: .
j_gene: TRBJ1-3
len: 11
CDR3nt: TGCAGTGCCCCCGGCGAGGGGGTCCTTTATTTT
CDR3aa: CSAPGEGVLYF

v_gene: TRBV19
d_gene: .
abundance: .
j_gene: TRBJ1-3
len: 14
CDR3nt: TGTGCCGTTTCACAGAGGGCGTCCGGAAACACCATATATTTT
CDR3aa: CAVSQRASGNTIYF